Listed here are 20 T cell receptor beta chains from one sample, sequenced in a study of cytomegalovirus exposure and HLA in healthy donors. TCRdb's table, derived via immunoSEQ multiplex PCR, lists solely in-frame clones and lacks some. Of roughly 140,000 clones listed, about nine tenths are singletons. Sequenced sample: PBMCs. All receptors come from a young man in good health and CMV-seronegative.

As regards this clone: This sample includes further DNA sequences coding for the same CDR3. The chain links TRBV10-3 to TRBJ2-7; D might be TRBD2 (5 bases). Germline V gene sequence: CDR1 ENHRY, CDR2 SYGVKD. V was pared by 6 bases and J by 0 bases, with 6 bases between. The CDR3 covers 12 residues. CDR3: CAISRDSYEQYF. The DNA for the CDR3 is TGTGCCATCAGCCGGGACTCCTACGAGCAGTACTTC.

The J gene is TRBJ2-3, the V gene TRBV5-1, with D maybe TRBD2 (5 bases). Trimming pared 1 base from V and 7 bases from J, leaving 10 bases between. CDR1 SGHRS and CDR2 YFSETQ come from the germline V gene. The CDR3 length is 13 residues. The chain's CDR3 is CASSLSRVYTQYF. The DNA for the CDR3 is TGCGCCAGCAGCTTGTCGAGGGTCTATACGCAGTATTTT.

This chain joins TRBV9 and TRBJ1-1; 7 nucleotides agree with TRBD1. Germline trimming cut 3 bases from V and 3 bases from J; bases unmatched to any gene: 5. The CDR3 is 14 residues long. The V gene's germline CDR1 is SGDLS and CDR2 YYNGEE. The CDR3 is CASSGRTGDTEAFF. The CDR3 DNA reads as TGTGCCAGCAGCGGAAGAACAGGGGACACTGAAGCTTTCTTT.

This chain connects TRBV7-2 to TRBJ1-2; 8 bases agree with TRBD1. From germline, CDR1 is SGHTA and CDR2 FQGNSA. V lost 1 base to trimming and J lost 6 bases; unmatched junction nucleotides: 4. The CDR3 consists of 14 residues. CDR3 sequence: CASSLVDRADGYTF. DNA for the CDR3: TGTGCCAGCAGCTTAGTGGACAGGGCCGATGGCTACACCTTC.

This chain links TRBV6-1 with TRBJ1-5; tentatively, D is TRBD1 (6 bases). Germline-derived CDR1 and CDR2 are MNHNS and SASEGT. The CDR3 contains 14 residues. Trimming left V 8 bases short and J 2 bases short, with 13 bases between. Here the CDR3 DNA reads TGTGCCAGCGACTGGGCAGGGGGCAATCAGCCCCAGCATTTT. Translating gives CASDWAGGNQPQHF.

The V and J genes are TRBV30 and TRBJ1-3; maybe TRBD1 (5 bases). This CDR3 region has 14 residues. The germline V and J ends were trimmed by 0 bases and 3 bases, with 9 bases remaining between them. Germline values: CDR1 GTSNPN, CDR2 SVGIG (reference sequence). The CDR3 DNA reads TGTGCCTGGAGTGTATGGGGGGTTGGAAACACCATATATTTT. It encodes CAWSVWGVGNTIYF.

The rearrangement links TRBV2 to TRBJ2-1; a possible D gene is TRBD2 (6 bases). V dropped 1 base and J dropped 4 bases, with 14 bases sitting between them. Germline CDR1 SNHLY, CDR2 FYNNEI. This CDR3 has 16 residues. CDR3 loop: CASSEEGLASYNEQFF. The CDR3 DNA follows: TGTGCCAGCAGTGAAGAGGGTCTAGCGAGTTACAATGAGCAGTTCTTC.

This chain joins TRBV27 and TRBJ2-5; no firm D call. The ends were cut back, 1 base at V and 1 base at J, with 10 bases in the middle. CDR1 is MNHEY, CDR2 SMNVEV, per germline (reference sequence). This CDR3 is 15 amino acids long. The CDR3 protein is CASSLFGLGQETQYF. The CDR3 DNA reads TGTGCCAGCAGTTTATTTGGGCTGGGCCAAGAGACCCAGTACTTC.

The J gene is TRBJ2-3, the V gene TRBV14; tentative D call: TRBD1 (6 bases). Trimming removed 1 base at V and 4 bases at J, with 15 bases between. Per germline, CDR1 SGHDN and CDR2 FVKESK. The length of the CDR3 is 16 residues. CDR3 in DNA: TGTGCCAGCAGCCAAGGATCCAGGGGTTGGCCAGATACGCAGTATTTT. Its protein product is CASSQGSRGWPDTQYF.

This chain links TRBV9 with TRBJ2-5, with D possibly TRBD1 on 5 matching bases. V was shortened by 3 bases and J by 1 base, with 22 bases between the two germline ends. CDR1 SGDLS and CDR2 YYNGEE come from the germline V gene. The CDR3 runs 18 residues. CDR3 amino acids: CASSAALPETVSQETQYF. CDR3 nucleotides: TGTGCCAGCAGCGCTGCCCTGCCGGAGACAGTTTCCCAAGAGACCCAGTACTTC.

The chain joins TRBV4-3 to TRBJ2-2, with TRBD2 matching 10 bases. The CDR3 loop spans 18 amino acids. Germline CDR1 and CDR2: LGHNA and YSLEER. Unmatched junction bases numbered 6, after V lost 0 bases and J lost 2 bases. The CDR3 here is CASSQDAWTSGNTGELFF. Written as DNA, the CDR3 is TGCGCCAGCAGCCAAGATGCGTGGACTAGCGGCAACACCGGGGAGCTGTTTTTT.

The chain uses TRBV9 and TRBJ1-1; no clear D. Trimming left V 2 bases short and J 1 base short, with 9 bases between. CDR3 length equals 14 residues. Germline lookup yields CDR1 SGDLS and CDR2 YYNGEE. The CDR3 nucleotides are TGTGCCAGCAGCGTTAGCAGCGCGAACACTGAAGCTTTCTTT. Translating gives CASSVSSANTEAFF.

This rearrangement joins TRBV10-3 to TRBJ1-1, with D perhaps TRBD1 (6 bases). The germline CDR1 and CDR2 sequences are ENHRY and SYGVKD. Trimming took 6 bases from V and 1 from J, leaving 9 bases between them. The CDR3 covers 13 residues. CDR3 residues: CAIRSTGNTEAFF. The DNA of the CDR3 is TGTGCCATCAGGTCGACAGGGAACACTGAAGCTTTCTTT.

This chain uses TRBV6-5 with TRBJ1-1; D remains ambiguous. V dropped 6 bases and J dropped 2 bases, with 10 bases sitting between them. Germline CDR1 is MNHEY and CDR2 is SVGAGI. This CDR3 is built from 13 residues. The DNA for the CDR3 is TGTGCCAGCAGGCGGATGCGAAACACTGAAGCTTTCTTT. Protein: CASRRMRNTEAFF.

In this sample, this clone turned up once. This chain links TRBV5-4 with TRBJ2-2, with TRBD2 matching 14 bases. Losses at the gene ends were 0 bases for V and 6 bases for J; bases not matched to a gene: 7. Looked up from germline, CDR1 is SGHNT and CDR2 is YYREEE (reference sequence). The CDR3 extends over 18 amino acids. The CDR3 region is CASSLGGTSGRGAGELFF. The CDR3 nucleotides read TGTGCCAGCAGCTTGGGTGGGACTAGCGGGAGAGGGGCCGGGGAGCTGTTTTTT.

The chain couples TRBV11-3 to TRBJ2-2, with 11 bases that match TRBD2. The CDR3 loop spans 16 amino acids. V gave up 1 base and J gave up 5 bases; unmatched junction bases: 3. Germline V gene data show CDR1 as SGHNT and CDR2 as YENEEA. The DNA of the CDR3 is TGTGCCAGCAGCTTAGGACTAGCGGGAACAACCGGGGAGCTGTTTTTT. Encoded protein: CASSLGLAGTTGELFF.

V is TRBV6-1 and J is TRBJ1-5; no clear D gene. V gave up 3 bases and J gave up 6 bases, with 9 bases separating them. Per germline, CDR1 MNHNS and CDR2 SASEGT. This CDR3 spans 13 amino acids. The CDR3 coding sequence is TGTGCCAGCAGTGATATGGTCGGTCAGCCCCAGCATTTT. Protein sequence: CASSDMVGQPQHF.

The chain has TRBV2 and TRBJ2-1; 7 nucleotides align to TRBD1. Unmatched junction bases numbered 12, after V lost 7 bases and J lost 12 bases. Germline assignment: CDR1 SNHLY and CDR2 FYNNEI. The CDR3 has 13 amino acids. The CDR3 coding sequence is TGTGCCAGCACGGAGACAGGGATAATCGGGCAGTTCTTC. Protein product: CASTETGIIGQFF.

Of note for this clone: Other nucleotide sequences in the sample specify the same CDR3. The gene calls are TRBV6-1 and TRBJ1-5; D is perhaps TRBD1 (5 bases). Germline V gene data show CDR1 as MNHNS and CDR2 as SASEGT. The CDR3 is 14 amino acids. With 3 bases removed from V and 3 bases from J, the gap between germline ends came to 9 bases. The CDR3 DNA is TGTGCCAGCAGTGAGGGACTCTCCAATCAGCCCCAGCATTTT. This gives the protein CASSEGLSNQPQHF.

The V gene is TRBV2, the J gene TRBJ2-1; D not certain. The CDR3 loop spans 13 amino acids. Per the germline V gene, CDR1 is SNHLY and CDR2 is FYNNEI. Trimming shortened V by 5 bases and J by 2 bases, and 7 bases separated the two germline ends. CDR3 sequence reads: CASSIDTYNEQFF. The CDR3 DNA reads TGTGCCAGCAGTATCGACACCTACAATGAGCAGTTCTTC. Using reference TRBV2 and TRBJ2-1 for the parts outside the CDR3, the full variable domain is EPEVTQTPSHQVTQMGQEVILRCVPISNHLYFYWYRQILGQKVEFLVSFYNNEISEKSEIFDDQFSVERPDGSNFTLKIRSTKLEDSAMYFCASSIDTYNEQFFGPGTRLTVL.